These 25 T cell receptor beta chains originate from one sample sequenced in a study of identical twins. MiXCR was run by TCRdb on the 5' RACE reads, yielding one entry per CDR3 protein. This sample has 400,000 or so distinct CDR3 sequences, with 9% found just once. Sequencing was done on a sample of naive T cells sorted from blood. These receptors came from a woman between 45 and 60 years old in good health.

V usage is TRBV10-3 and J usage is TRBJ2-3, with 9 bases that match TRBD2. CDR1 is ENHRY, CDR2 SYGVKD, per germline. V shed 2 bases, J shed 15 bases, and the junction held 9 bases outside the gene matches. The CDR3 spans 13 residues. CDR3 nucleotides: TGTGCCATCAGTGAGCTCGGGCTAGCGGGAAGTTATTTT. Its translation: CAISELGLAGSYF.

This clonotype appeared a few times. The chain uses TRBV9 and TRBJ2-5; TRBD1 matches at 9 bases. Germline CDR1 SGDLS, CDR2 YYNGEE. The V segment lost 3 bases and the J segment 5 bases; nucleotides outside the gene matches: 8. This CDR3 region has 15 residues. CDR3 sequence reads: CASSAAGTGFETQYF. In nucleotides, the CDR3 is TGTGCCAGCAGCGCCGCCGGGACAGGGTTCGAGACCCAGTACTTC.

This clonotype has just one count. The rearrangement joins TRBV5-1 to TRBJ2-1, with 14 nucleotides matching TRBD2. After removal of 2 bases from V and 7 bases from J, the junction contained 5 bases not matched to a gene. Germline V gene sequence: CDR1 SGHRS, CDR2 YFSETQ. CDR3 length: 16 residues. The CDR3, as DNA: TGCGCCAGCAGCTTAAGAGGGACTAGCGGGAGAAATGAGCAGTTCTTC. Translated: CASSLRGTSGRNEQFF. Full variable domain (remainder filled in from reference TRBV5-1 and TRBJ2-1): KAGVTQTPRYLIKTRGQQVTLSCSPISGHRSVSWYQQTPGQGLQFLFEYFSETQRNKGNFPGRFSGRQFSNSRSEMNVSTLELGDSALYLCASSLRGTSGRNEQFFGPGTRLTVL.

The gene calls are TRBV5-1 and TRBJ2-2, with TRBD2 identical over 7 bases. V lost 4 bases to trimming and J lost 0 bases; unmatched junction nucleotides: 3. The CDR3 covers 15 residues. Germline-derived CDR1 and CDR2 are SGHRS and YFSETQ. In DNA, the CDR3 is TGCGCCAGCAGCCCACTAGCGTCGAACACCGGGGAGCTGTTTTTT. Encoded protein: CASSPLASNTGELFF.

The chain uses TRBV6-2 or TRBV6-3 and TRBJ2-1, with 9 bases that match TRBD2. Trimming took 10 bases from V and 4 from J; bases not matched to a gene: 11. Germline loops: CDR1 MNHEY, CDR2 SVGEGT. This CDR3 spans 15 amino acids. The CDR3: CATQVATSGYNEQFF. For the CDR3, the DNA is TGTGCCACCCAAGTCGCAACTAGCGGGTACAATGAGCAGTTCTTC.

DNA of the CDR3: TGTGCCAGCAGTTCCCTGGGGGGGTTGAGTTCGTGGGATACGCAGTATTTT. It codes for CASSSLGGLSSWDTQYF. This chain joins TRBV27 and TRBJ2-3; 7 nucleotides match TRBD2. The CDR3 covers 17 residues. Losses at the gene ends were 4 bases for V and 6 bases for J; bases not matched to a gene: 16. Germline V gene lookup returns CDR1 MNHEY and CDR2 SMNVEV (reference sequence).

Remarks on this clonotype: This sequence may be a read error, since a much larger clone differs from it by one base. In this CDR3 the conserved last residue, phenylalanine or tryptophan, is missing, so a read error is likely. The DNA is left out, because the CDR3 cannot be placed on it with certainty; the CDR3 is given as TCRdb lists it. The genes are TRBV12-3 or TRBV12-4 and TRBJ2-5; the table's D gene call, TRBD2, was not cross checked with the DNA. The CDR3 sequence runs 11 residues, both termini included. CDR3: CASSTDWSQYS.

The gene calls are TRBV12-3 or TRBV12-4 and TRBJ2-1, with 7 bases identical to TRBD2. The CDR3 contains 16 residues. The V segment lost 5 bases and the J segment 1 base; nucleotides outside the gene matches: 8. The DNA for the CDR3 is TGTGCCAGCAGTCGCCTCAGCGGGGATTCCTACAATGAGCAGTTCTTC. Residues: CASSRLSGDSYNEQFF.

CDR3 residues: CASTKGTEAFF. The CDR3 nucleotides read TGTGCCAGCACTAAGGGCACTGAAGCTTTCTTT. This chain uses TRBV5-7 with TRBJ1-1, with D unclear. TRBV5-7 is an ORF, with its function uncertain. The germline V and J ends were trimmed by 6 bases and 4 bases, with 7 bases remaining between them. The CDR3 sequence is 11 residues long.

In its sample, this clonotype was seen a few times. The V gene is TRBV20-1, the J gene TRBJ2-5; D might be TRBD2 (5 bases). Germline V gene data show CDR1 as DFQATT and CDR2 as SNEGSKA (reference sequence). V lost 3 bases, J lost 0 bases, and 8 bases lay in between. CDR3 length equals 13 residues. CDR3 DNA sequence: TGCAGTGCTAGTGGAGGCTACCAAGAGACCCAGTACTTC. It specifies CSASGGYQETQYF.

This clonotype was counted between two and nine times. The CDR3 region is CASGRGGTSVLDEQFF. CDR3 nucleotides: TGTGCTAGTGGTAGGGGGGGGACTAGTGTTTTGGATGAGCAGTTCTTC. The J gene is TRBJ2-1, the V gene TRBV12-5; 8 nucleotides match TRBD2. Per germline, CDR1 LGHNT and CDR2 FRNRAP. The CDR3 has 16 residues. The trim removed 5 bases at V and 8 bases at J, leaving 14 bases unmatched.

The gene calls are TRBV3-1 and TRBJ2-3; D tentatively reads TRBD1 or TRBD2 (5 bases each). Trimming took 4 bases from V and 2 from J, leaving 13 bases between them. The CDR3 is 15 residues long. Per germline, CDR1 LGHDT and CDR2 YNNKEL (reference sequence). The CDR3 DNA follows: TGTGCCAGCAGCCGAGACCCGGGGCTCACAGATACGCAGTATTTT. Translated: CASSRDPGLTDTQYF.

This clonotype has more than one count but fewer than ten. CDR3 region: CASSVLTSYEQYV. CDR3 DNA sequence: TGTGCCAGCAGCGTATTAACAAGTTACGAGCAGTACGTC. V gene TRBV11-2 combines with J gene TRBJ2-7; no definite D call. The CDR3 runs 13 residues. From germline, CDR1 is SGHAT and CDR2 FQNNGV. The V gene lost 5 bases and the J gene lost 4 bases, with 12 bases spanning the gap.

In DNA, the CDR3 is TGTGCCAGCAGTTCCTTGGGACAGCCAAATGAAGCTTTCTTT. Encoded protein: CASSSLGQPNEAFF. V is TRBV27 and J is TRBJ1-1; 7 nucleotides align to TRBD1. V was pared by 4 bases and J by 7 bases, with 9 bases of the junction left unmatched. CDR3 length: 14 residues. Germline V lookup: CDR1 MNHEY, CDR2 SMNVEV (reference sequence).

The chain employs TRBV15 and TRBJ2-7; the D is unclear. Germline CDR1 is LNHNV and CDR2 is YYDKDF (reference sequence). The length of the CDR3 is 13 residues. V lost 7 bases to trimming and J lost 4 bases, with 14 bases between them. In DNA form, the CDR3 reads TGTGCCACCAACCCGTCGAGGCGATACGAGCAGTACTTC. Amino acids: CATNPSRRYEQYF.

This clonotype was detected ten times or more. The CDR3 bases are TGCGCCAGCAGCTTGGGGGACAGGGGGTTTTCCTACGAGCAGTACTTC. Its translation is CASSLGDRGFSYEQYF. This sequence joins TRBV5-1 and TRBJ2-7; TRBD1 agrees at 11 bases. CDR3 length: 16 residues. Germline values: CDR1 SGHRS, CDR2 YFSETQ. V lost 0 bases, J lost 1 base, and 3 bases stayed unmatched.

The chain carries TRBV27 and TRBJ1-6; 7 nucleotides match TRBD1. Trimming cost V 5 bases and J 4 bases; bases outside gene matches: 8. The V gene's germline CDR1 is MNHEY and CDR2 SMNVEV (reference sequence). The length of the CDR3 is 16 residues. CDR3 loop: CASSLTGQPYNSPLHF. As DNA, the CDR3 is TGTGCCAGCAGTCTTACGGGACAGCCGTATAATTCACCCCTCCACTTT.

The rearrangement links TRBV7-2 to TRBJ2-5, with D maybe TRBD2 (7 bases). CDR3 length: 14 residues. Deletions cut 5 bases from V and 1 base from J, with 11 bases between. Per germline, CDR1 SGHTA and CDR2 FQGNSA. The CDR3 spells CASSKGGGQETQYF. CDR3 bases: TGTGCCAGCAGCAAAGGGGGGGGCCAAGAGACCCAGTACTTC. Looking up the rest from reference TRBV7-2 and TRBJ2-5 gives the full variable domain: GAGVSQSPSNKVTEKGKDVELRCDPISGHTALYWYRQSLGQGLEFLIYFQGNSAPDKSGLPSDRFSAERTGGSVSTLTIQRTQQEDSAVYLCASSKGGGQETQYFGPGTRLLVL.

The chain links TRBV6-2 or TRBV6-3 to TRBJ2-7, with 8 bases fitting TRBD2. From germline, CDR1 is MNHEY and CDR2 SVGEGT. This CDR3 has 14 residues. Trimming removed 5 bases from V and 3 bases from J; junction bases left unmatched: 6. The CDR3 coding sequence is TGTGCCAGCAGTCAGCGGGGGCTTCTCTACGAGCAGTACTTC. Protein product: CASSQRGLLYEQYF.

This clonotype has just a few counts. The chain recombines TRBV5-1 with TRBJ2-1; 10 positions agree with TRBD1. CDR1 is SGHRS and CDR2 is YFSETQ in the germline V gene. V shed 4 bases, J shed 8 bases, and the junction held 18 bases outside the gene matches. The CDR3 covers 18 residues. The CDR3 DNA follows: TGCGCCAGCAGCGGAAACGACAGGGGGCCTAGCGGTACCTATGAGCAGTTCTTC. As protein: CASSGNDRGPSGTYEQFF.

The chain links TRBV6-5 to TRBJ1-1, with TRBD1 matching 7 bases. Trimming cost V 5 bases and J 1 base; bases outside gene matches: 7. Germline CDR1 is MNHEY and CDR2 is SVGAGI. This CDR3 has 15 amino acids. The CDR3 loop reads CASSQRQGGNTEAFF. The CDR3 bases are TGTGCCAGCAGTCAGCGACAGGGAGGGAACACTGAAGCTTTCTTT.

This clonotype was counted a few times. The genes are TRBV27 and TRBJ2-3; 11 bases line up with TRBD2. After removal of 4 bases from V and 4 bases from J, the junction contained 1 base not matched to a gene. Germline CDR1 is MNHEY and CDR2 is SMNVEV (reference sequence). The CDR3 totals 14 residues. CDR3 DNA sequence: TGTGCCAGCAGTTCTAGCGGGAGGCCAGATACGCAGTATTTT. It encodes CASSSSGRPDTQYF.

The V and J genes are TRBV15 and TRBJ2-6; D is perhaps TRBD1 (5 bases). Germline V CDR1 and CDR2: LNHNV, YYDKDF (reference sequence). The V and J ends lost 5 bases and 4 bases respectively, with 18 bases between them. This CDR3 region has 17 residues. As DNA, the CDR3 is TGTGCCACCAGCCATTGGGAACAGGCTTTCGGGGCCAACGTCCTGACTTTC. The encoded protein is CATSHWEQAFGANVLTF.

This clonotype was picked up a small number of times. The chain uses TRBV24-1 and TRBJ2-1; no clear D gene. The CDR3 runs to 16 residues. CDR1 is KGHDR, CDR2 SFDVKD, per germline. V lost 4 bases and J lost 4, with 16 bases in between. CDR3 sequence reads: CATSDGGRIWYNEQFF. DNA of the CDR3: TGTGCCACCAGTGACGGTGGAAGAATTTGGTACAATGAGCAGTTCTTC.

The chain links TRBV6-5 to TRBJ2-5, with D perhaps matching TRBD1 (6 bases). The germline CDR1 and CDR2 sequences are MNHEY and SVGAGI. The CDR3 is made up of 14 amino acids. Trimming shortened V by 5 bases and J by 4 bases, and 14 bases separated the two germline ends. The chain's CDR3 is CASSPTGWGETQYF. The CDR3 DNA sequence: TGTGCCAGCAGTCCCACAGGGTGGGGAGAGACCCAGTACTTC.